The clone carrying this T cell receptor beta chain was seen a single time. Antigen unknown. This CDR3 spans 16 amino acids. V was shortened by 3 bases and J by 1 base, with 12 bases between the two germline ends. The germline CDR1 and CDR2 sequences are KGHSH and LQKENI. The data originate from a study of cytomegalovirus exposure and HLA in healthy donors. Study results and caveats: For most TCR beta V segments, an earlier analysis put the productive rate at about 87% or about 30% of the time.

60 Vbeta and 13 Jbeta primers were used in PCR. Original methodology: In a later analysis, approximately 80 million unique TCR beta chains included roughly 11 million shared by two or more donors. Clones were sequenced by immunoSEQ multiplex PCR, and TCRdb holds only the in-frame ones, with some missing. That table furnishes V, J and clone size, whereas the DNA furnished D and trimming. The sample shows roughly 67,000 clones, roughly 78% of them seen only once. Source material: PBMCs. The chain carries TRBV18 and TRBJ2-2, with a tentative D call TRBD2 (5 bases). The receptor comes from a man aged 35-49 years in good health and CMV-seronegative. The CDR3 loop reads CASSPGRIQNTGELFF. CDR3 sequence (DNA): TGTGCCAGCTCACCTGGGAGAATACAGAACACCGGGGAGCTGTTTTTT.